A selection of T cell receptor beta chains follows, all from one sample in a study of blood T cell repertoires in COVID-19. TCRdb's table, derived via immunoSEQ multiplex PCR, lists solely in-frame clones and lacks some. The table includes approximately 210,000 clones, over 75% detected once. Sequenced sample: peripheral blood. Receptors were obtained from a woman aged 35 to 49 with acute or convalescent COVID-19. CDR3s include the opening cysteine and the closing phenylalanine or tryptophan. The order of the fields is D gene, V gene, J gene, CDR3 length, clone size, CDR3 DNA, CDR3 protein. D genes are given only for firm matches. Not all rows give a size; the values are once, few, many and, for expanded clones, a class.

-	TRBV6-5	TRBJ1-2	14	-	TGTGCCAGCAGCCCCGACCGACTCCTAGAGGGCTACACCTTC	CASSPDRLLEGYTF
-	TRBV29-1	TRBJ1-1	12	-	TGCAGCGTTGAACGCGGGAACACTGAAGCTTTCTTT	CSVERGNTEAFF
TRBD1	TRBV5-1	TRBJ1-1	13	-	TGCGCCAGCAGCTCACCGGGACAGGGCGAAGCTTTCTTT	CASSSPGQGEAFF
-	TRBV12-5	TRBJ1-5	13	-	TGTGCTAGTGGTTTGCCCGGACGGGGGCCCCAGCATTTT	CASGLPGRGPQHF
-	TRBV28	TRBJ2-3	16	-	-	CASSTSERGWRDTQYF
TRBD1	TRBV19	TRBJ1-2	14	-	TGTGCCAGTAGTATGACAGGGAAAATCTATGGCTACACCTTC	CASSMTGKIYGYTF
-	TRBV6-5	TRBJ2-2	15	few	TGTGCCAGCAGTTACTACAGGGTGGACACCGGGGAGCTGTTTTTT	CASSYYRVDTGELFF
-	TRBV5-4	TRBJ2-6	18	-	TGTGCCAGCAACACCAGACAGGCCCTGCTCTCTGGGGCCAACGTCCTGACTTTC	CASNTRQALLSGANVLTF
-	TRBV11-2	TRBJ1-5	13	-	TGTGCCAGCAGCACGGGGGGCAATCAGCCCCAGCATTTT	CASSTGGNQPQHF
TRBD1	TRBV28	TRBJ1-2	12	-	TGTGCCAGCGGGACAGTCAACTATGGCTACACCTTC	CASGTVNYGYTF
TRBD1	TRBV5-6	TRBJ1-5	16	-	TGTGCCAGCAGTTCTCACAGGGGCCTCAGCAATCAGCCCCAGCATTTT	CASSSHRGLSNQPQHF
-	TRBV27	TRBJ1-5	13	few	TGTGCCAGCAGTCCCGACTCCGATCAGCCCCAGCATTTT	CASSPDSDQPQHF
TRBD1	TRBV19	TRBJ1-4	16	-	TGTGCCAGTAGTACCCAGGGGGAGGCCGAGGGGGAAAAACTGTTTTTT	CASSTQGEAEGEKLFF
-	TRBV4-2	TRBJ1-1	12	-	TGTGCCAGCAGCCAAGATCAGGTGGAAGCTTTCTTT	CASSQDQVEAFF
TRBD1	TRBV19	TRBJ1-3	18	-	TGTGCCAGTACCACATCCGGACAGGGAATAGTTTCTGGAAACACCATATATTTT	CASTTSGQGIVSGNTIYF